The 25 T cell receptor beta chains given below trace back to one sample, sequenced in a study of vaccination effects on CD4 cells after COVID-19. The protocol was immunoSEQ multiplex PCR, while the TCRdb copy is restricted to in-frame clones and leaves out a portion. The table lists about 28,000 clones, more than 70% of them singletons, with around 30% in the top ten. Antigens for these TCRs are unknown. Within the ViraFEST assay, antigen-specific CD4+ T cells underwent expansion with viral peptide pools prior to sequencing. Once cultured for roughly nine days, the cells underwent separation to obtain CD4+ T cells. Vaccinated participants had no history of SARS-CoV-2 infection and tested negative for nucleocapsid antibodies. Source: CD4+ T cells from PBMCs cultured with SARS-CoV-2 spike peptides, taken before COVID-19 vaccination. These receptors were taken from a human donor who received a COVID-19 vaccine.

This clone was recorded only once. The chain links TRBV4-1 to TRBJ2-1; 16 bases line up with TRBD2. Looked up from germline, CDR1 is MGHRA and CDR2 is YSYEKL. This CDR3 is 21 amino acids long. J lost 2 bases, V lost 3 bases, and 13 bases had no gene match. The DNA for the CDR3 is TGCGCCAGCAGCCAGTGGCCCCCAGGGACTAGCGGGAGGGCCCCCTACAATGAGCAGTTCTTC. Translation: CASSQWPPGTSGRAPYNEQFF.

The chain joins TRBV7-8 to TRBJ1-1, with D uncertain. The CDR3 contains 12 residues. Germline loops: CDR1 SGHVS, CDR2 FQNEAQ. V was pared by 2 bases and J by 1 base, with 2 bases between. The CDR3 reads CASSLTNTEAFF. The DNA of the CDR3 is TGTGCCAGCAGCTTAACGAACACTGAAGCTTTCTTT.

This clone was detected once. J is TRBJ1-5 and V is TRBV12-3 or TRBV12-4; 7 bases agree with TRBD1. Trimming took 6 bases from V and 2 from J; bases not matched to a gene: 1. The CDR3 is 13 residues long. The CDR3 reads CASRGTGNQPQHF. CDR3 DNA sequence: TGTGCCAGCAGGGGGACAGGCAATCAGCCCCAGCATTTT.

The chain couples TRBV9 to TRBJ2-3, with 7 bases lining up with TRBD1. CDR1 and CDR2 (germline): SGDLS, YYNGEE. J was trimmed by 4 bases and V by 0 bases; bases with no gene match: 5. This CDR3 contains 15 residues. As DNA, the CDR3 is TGTGCCAGCAGCGTAGGAGGGGGCGGCCCAGATACGCAGTATTTT. Protein product: CASSVGGGGPDTQYF. Full variable domain (missing parts from reference TRBV9 and TRBJ2-3): DSGVTQTPKHLITATGQRVTLRCSPRSGDLSVYWYQQSLDQGLQFLIQYYNGEERAKGNILERFSAQQFPDLHSELNLSSLELGDSALYFCASSVGGGGPDTQYFGPGTRLTVL.

This chain uses TRBV5-1 with TRBJ2-2; tentative D call: TRBD2 (6 bases). The CDR3 is 15 amino acids. V was pared by 0 bases and J by 6 bases, with 12 bases between. Germline V CDR1 and CDR2: SGHRS, YFSETQ. The CDR3 DNA reads TGCGCCAGCAGCTTGGGCCAGGGAGGCGCCGGGGAGCTGTTTTTT. Translating it yields CASSLGQGGAGELFF.

This chain links TRBV14 with TRBJ1-2; perhaps TRBD1 as D (6 bases). Germline-derived CDR1 and CDR2 are SGHDN and FVKESK. The CDR3 is made up of 17 amino acids. Trimming took 0 bases from V and 7 from J, leaving 21 bases between them. The CDR3 DNA reads TGTGCCAGCAGCCAAGATCGGGTTGCGGGGGGCCTGGGTGGCTACACCTTC. Residues: CASSQDRVAGGLGGYTF.

The V gene is TRBV18, the J gene TRBJ1-5; D unresolved. Per the germline V gene, CDR1 is KGHSH and CDR2 is LQKENI. This CDR3 has 12 residues. Trimming stripped 6 bases from V and 6 bases from J, with 9 bases between. This chain's CDR3 is CASSLGGQPQHF. The DNA for the CDR3 is TGTGCCAGCTCTCTCGGAGGTCAGCCCCAGCATTTT.

The rearrangement joins TRBV11-2 to TRBJ1-1; D not resolved. The CDR3 sequence is 13 residues long. Germline CDR1 SGHAT, CDR2 FQNNGV. Trimming removed 5 bases from V and 1 base from J, with 8 bases in between. Here the CDR3 reads CASSSPGNTEAFF. CDR3 coding DNA: TGTGCCAGCAGCAGTCCGGGGAACACTGAAGCTTTCTTT.

The genes are TRBV3-1 (or the pseudogene TRBV3-2) and TRBJ2-7; a possible D gene is TRBD1 (6 bases). Between the trimmed V and J ends, which lost 4 bases and 5 bases, there was a span of 18 bases. From germline, CDR1 is LGHDT and CDR2 YNNKEL (reference sequence). CDR3 length: 15 residues. The CDR3 sequence is CASSLPGVLGDEQYF. The DNA for the CDR3 is TGTGCCAGCAGCCTACCAGGGGTCCTCGGGGACGAGCAGTACTTC.

This clone has a handful of counts. This chain links TRBV6-4 with TRBJ1-1; 7 nucleotides line up with TRBD1. The CDR3 covers 15 residues. With V trimmed by 6 bases and J by 4 bases, 11 bases remained unmatched. CDR1 is MRHNA, CDR2 SNTAGT, per germline. This chain's CDR3 is CASRGQVGPSTEAFF. CDR3 sequence (DNA): TGTGCCAGCAGAGGACAGGTTGGTCCTTCCACTGAAGCTTTCTTT.

The rearrangement links TRBV19 to TRBJ1-2; D might be TRBD1 (5 bases). Trimming removed 5 bases from V and 3 bases from J, with 10 bases in between. Germline V gene sequence: CDR1 LNHDA, CDR2 SQIVND (reference sequence). The CDR3 has 13 residues. CDR3 residues: CASSLRGYYGYTF. The CDR3 DNA follows: TGTGCCAGTAGTTTGCGGGGGTACTATGGCTACACCTTC.

The gene calls are TRBV19 and TRBJ2-2; D is perhaps TRBD1 (6 bases). Per the germline V gene, CDR1 is LNHDA and CDR2 is SQIVND (reference sequence). There are 15 residues in the CDR3. V was trimmed by 3 bases and J by 2 bases, leaving 10 bases between them. CDR3: CASSIGQTNTGELFF. The CDR3 DNA follows: TGTGCCAGTAGTATCGGACAGACCAACACCGGGGAGCTGTTTTTT.

This clone was seen only a few times. The chain employs TRBV27 and TRBJ1-6, with 7 bases aligning to TRBD1. The CDR3 contains 15 residues. Trimming at V came to 1 base and at J to 9 bases, leaving 6 bases not matched to a gene. Germline CDR1 MNHEY, CDR2 SMNVEV (reference sequence). This CDR3 is CASSLFPRGGSPLHF. For the CDR3, the DNA is TGTGCCAGCAGTTTATTCCCCAGGGGGGGTTCACCCCTCCACTTT.

The rearrangement joins TRBV5-4 to TRBJ1-1, with D hard to call. Germline assignment: CDR1 SGHNT and CDR2 YYREEE (reference sequence). The V end lost 4 bases, the J end lost 0 bases, and 7 bases lay between the germline ends. The CDR3 contains 13 residues. The CDR3 sequence is CASSRVLNTEAFF. The CDR3 DNA reads as TGTGCCAGCAGCCGGGTGTTGAACACTGAAGCTTTCTTT.

In this sample, this clone turned up a few times. This rearrangement joins TRBV5-1 to TRBJ1-1; D call uncertain. The CDR3 is made up of 16 amino acids. Trimming left V 0 bases short and J 1 base short, with 13 bases between. CDR1 is SGHRS, CDR2 YFSETQ, per germline. The CDR3 loop reads CASSLVAGLGNTEAFF. The CDR3 nucleotides are TGCGCCAGCAGCTTGGTTGCCGGGCTGGGGAACACTGAAGCTTTCTTT.

This clone came up a few times. The J gene is TRBJ1-5, the V gene TRBV5-6, with D hard to call. Per germline, CDR1 SGHDT and CDR2 YYEEEE. CDR3 length: 12 residues. The V end lost 0 bases, the J end lost 2 bases, and 0 bases lay between the germline ends. The CDR3 region is CASSLGNQPQHF. CDR3 coding DNA: TGTGCCAGCAGCTTGGGCAATCAGCCCCAGCATTTT. Full variable domain (rest looked up from reference TRBV5-6 and TRBJ1-5): DAGVTQSPTHLIKTRGQQVTLRCSPKSGHDTVSWYQQALGQGPQFIFQYYEEEERQRGNFPDRFSGHQFPNYSSELNVNALLLGDSALYLCASSLGNQPQHFGDGTRLSIL.

CDR3 region: CASSPIAGPQETQYF. CDR3 nucleotides: TGTGCCAGCAGCCCCATAGCGGGGCCCCAAGAGACCCAGTACTTC. The V and J genes are TRBV7-9 and TRBJ2-5; 8 nucleotides line up with TRBD2. The germline gives CDR1 SEHNR, CDR2 FQNEAQ (reference sequence). The CDR3 runs to 15 residues. V was pared by 5 bases and J by 1 base, with 6 bases of the junction left unmatched.

The chain is built from TRBV7-2 and TRBJ1-2, with D hard to call. CDR3 length: 12 amino acids. Looked up from germline, CDR1 is SGHTA and CDR2 is FQGNSA. Trimming shortened V by 3 bases and J by 5 bases, and 7 bases separated the two germline ends. The CDR3 DNA reads TGTGCCAGCAGCTTCCGGAAATATGGCTACACCTTC. Its translation: CASSFRKYGYTF.

This rearrangement joins TRBV7-9 to TRBJ2-7, with 9 bases aligning to TRBD1. This CDR3 has 15 amino acids. Germline-derived CDR1 and CDR2 are SEHNR and FQNEAQ (reference sequence). The ends lost 4 bases at V and 2 bases at J; junction bases unmatched: 6. The CDR3 DNA reads TGTGCCAGCAGCTGGGGGGGACAGGGCACCTACGAGCAGTACTTC. Protein: CASSWGGQGTYEQYF.

The V and J genes are TRBV2 and TRBJ1-5; D is unresolved. Germline V lookup: CDR1 SNHLY, CDR2 FYNNEI. V was pared by 2 bases and J by 0 bases, with 5 bases between. This CDR3 spans 14 amino acids. CDR3 region: CASSETDSNQPQHF. The CDR3 region has the DNA TGTGCCAGCAGTGAAACAGATAGCAATCAGCCCCAGCATTTT.

The chain links TRBV3-1 (or the pseudogene TRBV3-2) to TRBJ1-2, with D maybe TRBD1 (6 bases). The CDR3 sequence is 14 residues long. CDR1 LGHDT and CDR2 YNNKEL come from the germline V gene (reference sequence). With 6 bases removed from V and 10 bases from J, the gap between germline ends came to 21 bases. CDR3 nucleotides: TGTGCCAGCAGTAACCCCGGGGGGGCGCCATCCTACACCTTC. Its translation: CASSNPGGAPSYTF.

The chain joins TRBV9 to TRBJ2-3; 7 bases align to TRBD2. The V gene end was trimmed by 1 base and the J gene end by 6 bases; junction bases not matched to a gene: 2. There are 13 residues in the CDR3. Germline V CDR1 and CDR2: SGDLS, YYNGEE. The DNA for the CDR3 is TGTGCCAGCAGCGTAAGCGGGGTGGATACGCAGTATTTT. It yields the protein CASSVSGVDTQYF.

J is TRBJ1-6 and V is TRBV6-5; no clear D gene. CDR3 size: 13 residues. Trimming cost V 6 bases and J 7 bases, with 10 bases left between them. Per the germline V gene, CDR1 is MNHEY and CDR2 is SVGAGI. For the CDR3, the DNA is TGTGCCAGCAGGGCCGGTGGGAATTCACCCCTCCACTTT. Translated, it gives CASRAGGNSPLHF.

Concerning this clone: Mismatch with germline at one junction end may stem from a read error. The chain links TRBV19 to TRBJ1-1; TRBD1 matches at 7 bases. Germline assignment: CDR1 LNHDA and CDR2 SQIVND (reference sequence). The CDR3 runs to 14 residues. The CDR3 reads CASSMGQLNTEAFF. The CDR3 DNA is TGTGCCAGTAGTATGGGACAGTTGAATACTGAAGCTTTCTTT.

V gene TRBV6-5 combines with J gene TRBJ1-6; no clear D gene. The CDR3 has 13 residues. V lost 0 bases and J lost 5, with 2 bases in between. Germline CDR1 MNHEY, CDR2 SVGAGI. In DNA form, the CDR3 reads TGTGCCAGCAGTTACTCGAATAATTCACCCCTCCACTTT. Its protein is CASSYSNNSPLHF.